The 27 T cell receptor beta chains listed next were all sequenced from one sample in a study of shared clonotypes between healthy human individuals. Only in-frame clones appear in the TCRdb table, and some are missing; sequencing was by immunoSEQ multiplex PCR. The sample contains around 510,000 clones, approximately 95% of which appear only once. The source material was naive CD4+ T cells sorted from blood. Specified subset: CD45RA+ positively selected. The receptors come from a woman aged 25-40 years in good health.

The V call is TRBV5-1, the J call TRBJ2-7; tentatively, D is TRBD1 (6 bases). V lost 4 bases to trimming and J lost 4 bases, with 15 bases between them. Per germline, CDR1 SGHRS and CDR2 YFSETQ. The CDR3 has 14 residues. CDR3 region: CASSPTGHWYEQYF. The CDR3, as DNA: TGCGCCAGCAGCCCGACAGGACACTGGTACGAGCAGTACTTC.

The J gene is TRBJ2-1, the V gene TRBV5-1, with D perhaps given as TRBD1 or TRBD2 (5 bases each). Germline CDR1 SGHRS, CDR2 YFSETQ. Trimming took off 4 bases at V and 11 bases at J, with 22 bases between the two ends. The CDR3 loop spans 15 amino acids. Here the CDR3 DNA reads TGCGCCAGCAGCCCCGAAAACCGGGACGGACGACAGCAGTTCTTC. Translation gives CASSPENRDGRQQFF.

V usage is TRBV11-2 and J usage is TRBJ2-3, with 10 bases matching TRBD2. Germline CDR1 and CDR2: SGHAT and FQNNGV. The CDR3 length is 14 residues. With V trimmed by 5 bases and J by 4 bases, 3 bases remained unmatched. Here the CDR3 reads CASSLGLAADTQYF. CDR3 in DNA: TGTGCCAGCAGCCTAGGACTAGCGGCAGATACGCAGTATTTT.

The rearrangement joins TRBV6-1 to TRBJ1-1, with D perhaps TRBD1 (5 bases). Germline assignment: CDR1 MNHNS and CDR2 SASEGT. The CDR3 is 14 amino acids. Trimming took off 4 bases at V and 4 bases at J, with 13 bases between the two ends. The CDR3 here is CASSAYGAVTEAFF. The DNA of the CDR3 is TGTGCCAGCAGTGCTTATGGGGCGGTCACTGAAGCTTTCTTT.

V and J are TRBV7-2 and TRBJ1-5; 7 bases line up with TRBD1. The V gene's germline CDR1 is SGHTA and CDR2 FQGNSA. The CDR3 is made up of 14 amino acids. Germline trimming cut 2 bases from V and 2 bases from J; bases unmatched to any gene: 0. CDR3 region: CASSLQGGNQPQHF. The CDR3 coding sequence is TGTGCCAGCAGCTTACAGGGGGGCAATCAGCCCCAGCATTTT.

The gene calls are TRBV11-2 and TRBJ2-7; TRBD2 matches at 7 bases. With V trimmed by 1 base and J by 0 bases, 3 bases remained unmatched. Per the germline V gene, CDR1 is SGHAT and CDR2 is FQNNGV. CDR3 size: 15 residues. The CDR3 region has the DNA TGTGCCAGCAGCTTAGTGCGGGGGAGCTCCTACGAGCAGTACTTC. It yields the protein CASSLVRGSSYEQYF.

The rearrangement joins TRBV6-6 to TRBJ1-2; 12 bases align to TRBD1. Germline V gene data show CDR1 as MNHNY and CDR2 as SVGAGI (reference sequence). V lost 7 bases, J lost 3 bases, and 6 bases stayed unmatched. The CDR3 loop spans 15 amino acids. The CDR3 DNA follows: TGTGCCAGCACTAAGGGACAGGGGGCTTACTATGGCTACACCTTC. This translates into CASTKGQGAYYGYTF.

V and J are TRBV4-1 and TRBJ2-3; the D is unclear. The CDR3 totals 13 residues. Trimming cost V 0 bases and J 4 bases, with 5 bases left between them. From germline, CDR1 is MGHRA and CDR2 YSYEKL. Here the CDR3 DNA reads TGCGCCAGCAGCCAAGACCGGCCAGATACGCAGTATTTT. This translates into CASSQDRPDTQYF.

This chain joins TRBV19 and TRBJ1-5; weak D call: TRBD1 (6 bases). Trimming took off 4 bases at V and 3 bases at J, with 13 bases between the two ends. CDR1 is LNHDA, CDR2 SQIVND, per germline (reference sequence). This CDR3 comprises 15 residues. As DNA, the CDR3 is TGTGCCAGTAGTACCCGGACAGAAATCAATCAGCCCCAGCATTTT. Translation gives CASSTRTEINQPQHF.

J is TRBJ2-1 and V is TRBV19; D unclear. In germline, CDR1 is LNHDA, CDR2 SQIVND (reference sequence). The V end lost 9 bases, the J end lost 0 bases, and 12 bases lay between the germline ends. This CDR3 comprises 14 residues. The CDR3 sequence: CASSPGPSYNEQFF. The CDR3 DNA reads TGTGCCAGCTCCCCCGGCCCCTCCTACAATGAGCAGTTCTTC. Filled out from reference TRBV19 and TRBJ2-1, the complete variable domain reads DGGITQSPKYLFRKEGQNVTLSCEQNLNHDAMYWYRQDPGQGLRLIYYSQIVNDFQKGDIAEGYSVSREKKESFPLTVTSAQKNPTAFYLCASSPGPSYNEQFFGPGTRLTVL.

The chain links TRBV19 to TRBJ2-4; perhaps TRBD1 as D (6 bases). Trimming left V 9 bases short and J 4 bases short, with 13 bases between. Looked up from germline, CDR1 is LNHDA and CDR2 is SQIVND (reference sequence). The CDR3 sequence is 13 residues long. This chain's CDR3 is CASEGVLKNIQYF. CDR3 in DNA: TGTGCCAGCGAGGGGGTGTTGAAAAACATTCAGTACTTC.

Worth noting for this clone: This sample includes further DNA sequences coding for the same CDR3. The rearrangement joins TRBV5-1 to TRBJ2-3; unclear D gene. This CDR3 is 11 amino acids long. The germline V gene has CDR1 SGHRS and CDR2 YFSETQ. The V end was cut by 5 bases, the J end by 5 bases, with 6 bases between. The CDR3 region has the DNA TGCGCCAGCAGTTTCGGAGATACGCAGTATTTT. It yields the protein CASSFGDTQYF.

J is TRBJ2-7 and V is TRBV11-2; D assignment may be TRBD1 or TRBD2 (5 bases each). The ends were cut back, 7 bases at V and 2 bases at J, with 18 bases in the middle. Germline V gives CDR1 SGHAT, CDR2 FQNNGV. The CDR3 consists of 15 residues. This CDR3 reads CASNPTAGTAYEQYF. CDR3 nucleotide sequence: TGTGCCAGCAACCCCACCGCCGGGACCGCCTACGAGCAGTACTTC.

The chain joins TRBV27 to TRBJ1-2; D is ambiguous. The CDR3 is 13 residues long. Deletions cut 3 bases from V and 2 bases from J, with 7 bases between. CDR1 is MNHEY and CDR2 is SMNVEV in the germline V gene (reference sequence). The CDR3 DNA sequence: TGTGCCAGCAGTTTTCCCGGAAACTATGGCTACACCTTC. It yields the protein CASSFPGNYGYTF.

The chain recombines TRBV19 with TRBJ1-4; D not resolved. This CDR3 contains 14 residues. V dropped 7 bases and J dropped 0 bases, with 9 bases sitting between them. Germline V CDR1 and CDR2: LNHDA, SQIVND (reference sequence). CDR3 region: CASKTDATNEKLFF. CDR3 nucleotides: TGTGCCAGTAAGACCGACGCAACTAATGAAAAACTGTTTTTT.

The chain combines TRBV6-1 with TRBJ1-5; weak D call: TRBD1 (5 bases). Germline-derived CDR1 and CDR2 are MNHNS and SASEGT. The CDR3 runs 15 residues. V was cut by 3 bases and J by 7 bases, with 16 bases left in between. CDR3 nucleotides: TGTGCCAGCAGTGATTTGCAGGGTCGCTGGCAGCCCCAGCATTTT. It encodes CASSDLQGRWQPQHF.

The V gene is TRBV5-4, the J gene TRBJ2-5; 15 bases fit TRBD2. Trimming removed 4 bases from V and 4 bases from J; junction bases left unmatched: 5. Looked up from germline, CDR1 is SGHNT and CDR2 is YYREEE (reference sequence). This CDR3 has 16 residues. CDR3 protein: CASSIGLAGGSETQYF. The CDR3 coding sequence is TGTGCCAGCAGCATCGGACTAGCGGGAGGGTCAGAGACCCAGTACTTC.

The gene calls are TRBV6-6 and TRBJ2-7, with 8 bases matching TRBD2. This CDR3 comprises 16 residues. With V trimmed by 8 bases and J by 5 bases, 17 bases remained unmatched. Looked up from germline, CDR1 is MNHNY and CDR2 is SVGAGI (reference sequence). In DNA form, the CDR3 reads TGTGCCAGCGCATTGAGAGGGGGACTAGGATCGAACGAGCAGTACTTC. The encoded protein is CASALRGGLGSNEQYF.

The chain couples TRBV10-3 to TRBJ2-2; D is unclear. This CDR3 is 16 amino acids long. In germline, CDR1 is ENHRY, CDR2 SYGVKD. The V end lost 4 bases, the J end lost 6 bases, and 18 bases lay between the germline ends. The CDR3 sequence is CAISGGDLLGPGELFF. The CDR3 bases are TGTGCCATCAGTGGTGGTGATTTGTTGGGCCCCGGGGAGCTGTTTTTT.

The chain employs TRBV19 and TRBJ2-3; no clear D. Per the germline V gene, CDR1 is LNHDA and CDR2 is SQIVND (reference sequence). This CDR3 comprises 16 residues. Trimming pared 2 bases from V and 1 base from J, leaving 13 bases between. CDR3 sequence (DNA): TGTGCCAGTAGTATAACATTAACCCGGGGCACAGATACGCAGTATTTT. Translating gives CASSITLTRGTDTQYF.

This clone was seen a single time. The genes are TRBV5-6 and TRBJ2-7; tentative D call: TRBD1 (6 bases). V gave up 0 bases and J gave up 0 bases, with 16 bases separating them. Germline-derived CDR1 and CDR2 are SGHDT and YYEEEE. The CDR3 covers 17 residues. CDR3 nucleotides: TGTGCCAGCAGCTTGGCCAGGCAGGGGAATCCCTCCTACGAGCAGTACTTC. Translated, it gives CASSLARQGNPSYEQYF.

The chain joins TRBV4-1 to TRBJ2-1, with D perhaps matching TRBD2 (5 bases). Germline CDR1 MGHRA, CDR2 YSYEKL. V was cut by 3 bases and J by 4 bases, with 19 bases left in between. There are 17 residues in the CDR3. The CDR3 DNA follows: TGCGCCAGCAGCCAGATCCCTACCCTGAGCGGATACAATGAGCAGTTCTTC. This sequence encodes CASSQIPTLSGYNEQFF.

The chain employs TRBV25-1 and TRBJ2-5; 8 bases are a match to TRBD1. The germline gives CDR1 MGHDK, CDR2 SYGVNS. The CDR3 loop spans 13 amino acids. With V trimmed by 6 bases and J by 5 bases, 5 bases remained unmatched. The CDR3 sequence is CASRTGDWETQYF. In DNA, the CDR3 is TGTGCCAGCAGGACAGGGGATTGGGAGACCCAGTACTTC.

The rearrangement joins TRBV11-2 to TRBJ2-7; 7 bases are a match to TRBD1. J lost 0 bases, V lost 3 bases, and 5 bases had no gene match. The CDR3 runs 15 residues. The germline V gene encodes CDR1 SGHAT and CDR2 FQNNGV. CDR3 DNA sequence: TGTGCCAGCAGCTTCCCCCGGGACAGCTCCTACGAGCAGTACTTC. Its protein product is CASSFPRDSSYEQYF. Full variable domain (missing parts from reference TRBV11-2 and TRBJ2-7): EAGVAQSPRYKIIEKRQSVAFWCNPISGHATLYWYQQILGQGPKLLIQFQNNGVVDDSQLPKDRFSAERLKGVDSTLKIQPAKLEDSAVYLCASSFPRDSSYEQYFGPGTRLTVT.

V and J are TRBV19 and TRBJ1-5; no definite D call. Between the trimmed V and J ends, which lost 4 bases and 1 base, there was a span of 11 bases. The CDR3 length is 15 residues. Germline CDR1 is LNHDA and CDR2 is SQIVND (reference sequence). This chain's CDR3 is CASSNFGGSNQPQHF. In nucleotides, the CDR3 is TGTGCCAGTAGTAATTTTGGTGGAAGCAATCAGCCCCAGCATTTT. The whole variable domain, remainder taken from reference TRBV19 and TRBJ1-5, is DGGITQSPKYLFRKEGQNVTLSCEQNLNHDAMYWYRQDPGQGLRLIYYSQIVNDFQKGDIAEGYSVSREKKESFPLTVTSAQKNPTAFYLCASSNFGGSNQPQHFGDGTRLSIL.

The table lists this clone with a count of one. The rearrangement joins TRBV2 to TRBJ2-7; 9 bases align to TRBD1. Per germline, CDR1 SNHLY and CDR2 FYNNEI. V shed 6 bases, J shed 3 bases, and the junction held 6 bases outside the gene matches. The CDR3 loop spans 14 amino acids. CDR3 loop: CASRGTGIIYEQYF. The CDR3 coding sequence is TGTGCCAGCAGGGGGACAGGGATTATCTACGAGCAGTACTTC.

Here the CDR3 reads CASSLASDRSVQYF. In DNA, the CDR3 is TGTGCCAGCAGCTTAGCGTCGGACAGGAGCGTGCAGTACTTC. The rearrangement links TRBV7-8 to TRBJ2-7; 7 nucleotides agree with TRBD1. Germline V gene lookup returns CDR1 SGHVS and CDR2 FQNEAQ. With V trimmed by 0 bases and J by 9 bases, 8 bases remained unmatched. There are 14 residues in the CDR3.